This T cell receptor beta chain was captured in a study of blood T cells in healthy people across ages. Researchers isolated at least 6.5 million PBMCs per sample. The use of a sample-barcoded 5' primer and a J-beta primer mix characterized a second PCR of about 7 to 12 cycles. Each CDR3 protein is one row after TCRdb ran MiXCR on the 5' RACE reads. This repertoire shows approximately 350,000 distinct CDR3 sequences, approximately 52% found once; its top ten account for around 49%. CDR1 is MNHEY, CDR2 SMNVEV, per germline (reference sequence). Trimming removed 2 bases from V and 5 bases from J, with 15 bases in between. The CDR3 totals 15 residues. Study-level results: Estimates of total diversity, which came from one million sequenced T cells, were considered to be underestimates. Compared with aged donors, long-lived donors showed fewer expanded clones, suggesting selection.

As regards this clonotype: Its antigen remains unidentified.

The V and J genes are TRBV27 and TRBJ2-5; no reliable D call. The specimen sequenced was blood. This clonotype was obtained from a man aged 60 to 69 in good health. The CDR3 DNA follows: TGTGCCAGCAGTTTAACTAATCCGGCGTGGGAGACCCAGTACTTC. Amino acid sequence: CASSLTNPAWETQYF.